A single sample gave rise to the 21 T cell receptor beta chains below, sequenced in a study of T cells in Graves' hyperthyroidism and ophthalmopathy. RNA transcripts yielded amplified TCR beta CDR3 regions. With the HTBI primer set, the TCR CDR3 went through a first round of RT-PCR. From the multiplex PCR reads, TCRdb called clonotypes with MiXCR, one entry per CDR3 protein. The data hold 300,000 to 350,000 distinct CDR3 sequences, with 15% to 20% observed a single time. The specimen sequenced was blood. The origin of the receptors is a woman aged 40 to 50 with Graves' ophthalmopathy.

On this clonotype: At one of its ends the junction is not consistent with the germline gene, which may arise from a read error. The rearrangement links TRBV28 to TRBJ1-5; D gene uncertain. The length of the CDR3 is 15 residues. Germline CDR1 is MDHEN and CDR2 is SYDVKM. The CDR3 sequence is CASSPFIAVNQPQPF. DNA of the CDR3: TGTGCCAGCAGCCCCTTTATAGCAGTAAATCAGCCCCAGCCTTTT.

Of note for this clonotype: The conserved closing phenylalanine or tryptophan is absent in this CDR3, likely reflecting a read error. This chain connects TRBV30 to TRBJ1-1, with 9 nucleotides matching TRBD1. The V gene end was trimmed by 7 bases and the J gene end by 8 bases; junction bases not matched to a gene: 11. This CDR3 has 13 amino acids. CDR1 is GTSNPN and CDR2 is SVGIG in the germline V gene (reference sequence). Here the CDR3 DNA reads TGTGCCTCCCAATACAGGGGGCTCGGAGAAGCTTTCTCT. It yields the protein CASQYRGLGEAFS.

The chain couples TRBV9 to TRBJ2-2; 9 positions agree with TRBD1. Trimming removed 5 bases from V and 4 bases from J; junction bases left unmatched: 6. The CDR3 is 15 residues long. CDR1 is SGDLS and CDR2 is YYNGEE in the germline V gene. The CDR3 coding sequence is TGTGCCAGCAGTGAGACAGGGGGTTTCACCGGGGAGCTGTTTTTT. It is translated as CASSETGGFTGELFF.

This clonotype was counted many times. V and J are TRBV30 and TRBJ1-1, with a possible D match to TRBD1 (6 bases). Trimming cost V 7 bases and J 2 bases, with 11 bases left between them. The CDR3 length is 12 residues. Per the germline V gene, CDR1 is GTSNPN and CDR2 is SVGIG (reference sequence). CDR3: CAFEDRNTEAFF. In DNA form, the CDR3 reads TGTGCCTTTGAGGACAGAAACACTGAAGCTTTCTTT.

In its sample, this clonotype was seen many times. The V gene is TRBV6-5, the J gene TRBJ2-5, with a possible D match to TRBD1 (6 bases). Trimming shortened V by 4 bases and J by 4 bases, and 13 bases separated the two germline ends. The CDR3 sequence is 14 residues long. The germline V gene encodes CDR1 MNHEY and CDR2 SVGAGI. This chain's CDR3 is CASSSITGSETQYF. CDR3 DNA: TGTGCCAGCAGTTCCATAACAGGGTCAGAGACCCAGTACTTC.

This clonotype was found many times. The chain is built from TRBV12-3 or TRBV12-4 and TRBJ2-5; the D gene is possibly TRBD1 (5 bases). The CDR3 is 13 amino acids. V shed 3 bases and J shed 1 base, with 6 bases lying between them. The CDR3 nucleotides are TGTGCCAGCAGTTTCAGGGTCCAAGAGACCCAGTACTTC. This encodes CASSFRVQETQYF.

This clonotype has a handful of counts. One end of the junction is discordant with germline, which a read error may explain. The chain recombines TRBV12-3 or TRBV12-4 with TRBJ2-5; maybe TRBD2 (5 bases). This CDR3 region has 12 residues. CDR3 residues: CASSPGIETLYF. The CDR3 DNA sequence: TGTGCCAGCAGTCCGGGAATCGAGACCCTGTACTTC.

This clonotype was detected ten times or more. The CDR3 coding sequence is TGTGCCAGCAGTTGGTATAGGAACTACGAGCAGTACTTC. It codes for CASSWYRNYEQYF. V gene TRBV28 combines with J gene TRBJ2-7; no definite D call. Trimming pared 4 bases from V and 3 bases from J, leaving 10 bases between. CDR3 length: 13 residues. The germline V gene has CDR1 MDHEN and CDR2 SYDVKM.

This clonotype was recorded many times. The chain couples TRBV24-1 to TRBJ2-5; D ambiguous. The CDR3 is made up of 11 amino acids. V lost 9 bases to trimming and J lost 5 bases, with 9 bases between them. Germline lookup yields CDR1 KGHDR and CDR2 SFDVKD. CDR3 in DNA: TGTGCCACCGCCCCCCCGGAGACCCAGTACTTC. It yields the protein CATAPPETQYF.

The table lists this clonotype with many counts. V usage is TRBV28 and J usage is TRBJ1-3; D ambiguous. The V gene's germline CDR1 is MDHEN and CDR2 SYDVKM. V gave up 5 bases and J gave up 2 bases, with 4 bases separating them. CDR3 length: 12 residues. CDR3 sequence reads: CASSHPGNTIYF. In DNA form, the CDR3 reads TGTGCCAGCAGTCATCCTGGAAACACCATATATTTT.

Only one count was recorded for this clonotype. The CDR3 nucleotides read TGCAGTGCTAGCACACCGGGACTAGCGGACGAGCAGTACTTC. Its translation: CSASTPGLADEQYF. The chain couples TRBV20-1 to TRBJ2-7, with 11 bases that match TRBD2. The V gene's germline CDR1 is DFQATT and CDR2 SNEGSKA (reference sequence). This CDR3 has 14 residues. V was pared by 3 bases and J by 5 bases, with 6 bases of the junction left unmatched.

This clonotype was picked up a small number of times. In this CDR3 the conserved last residue, phenylalanine or tryptophan, is missing, so a read error is likely. The chain recombines TRBV2 with TRBJ1-5; TRBD1 agrees at 7 bases. This CDR3 has 15 amino acids. The germline V gene has CDR1 SNHLY and CDR2 FYNNEI. With 7 bases clipped from V and 2 bases from J, the junction kept 8 bases outside the gene matches. The CDR3 sequence: CASTLSQGGNQPQHL. For the CDR3, the DNA is TGTGCCAGCACCCTAAGTCAGGGGGGCAATCAGCCCCAGCATTTG.

At least ten counts were recorded for this clonotype. The V and J genes are TRBV18 and TRBJ1-2; tentative D call: TRBD1 (6 bases). Germline CDR1 is KGHSH and CDR2 is LQKENI. The CDR3 sequence is 17 residues long. Trimming cost V 2 bases and J 2 bases, with 18 bases left between them. The CDR3 DNA sequence: TGTGCCAGCTCACCAGATGGGTTTAGGACAGTAAACTATGGCTACACCTTC. Translated: CASSPDGFRTVNYGYTF.

This clonotype was detected a few times. The chain employs TRBV11-1 and TRBJ2-2, with TRBD2 identical over 9 bases. Trimming at V came to 5 bases and at J to 6 bases, leaving 16 bases not matched to a gene. This CDR3 region has 18 residues. From germline, CDR1 is SGHAT and CDR2 FQDESV (reference sequence). CDR3 amino acids: CASSPLPTSGMGPGELFF. Here the CDR3 DNA reads TGTGCCAGCAGCCCCCTTCCGACTAGCGGTATGGGGCCCGGGGAGCTGTTTTTT.

This clonotype occurred many times. For the CDR3, the DNA is TGCAGTGCGGCGGGAGTGGAGACCCAGTACTTC. Translation gives CSAAGVETQYF. V gene TRBV20-1 combines with J gene TRBJ2-5; the match to TRBD2 covers 7 bases. The CDR3 sequence is 11 residues long. Trimming took 6 bases from V and 5 from J; bases not matched to a gene: 3. Germline loops: CDR1 DFQATT, CDR2 SNEGSKA (reference sequence).

V usage is TRBV20-1 and J usage is TRBJ2-7; D might be TRBD2 (7 bases). Germline CDR1 reads DFQATT; CDR2 reads SNEGSKA (reference sequence). The CDR3 runs to 12 residues. In nucleotides, the CDR3 is TGCACCCAAGTAGGGGGGGTGGACGAGCAGTACTTC. Translated: CTQVGGVDEQYF.

This clonotype was counted ten times or more. The rearrangement links TRBV30 to TRBJ2-2; the match to TRBD1 covers 7 bases. CDR1 and CDR2 from the germline V gene are GTSNPN and SVGIG (reference sequence). The V and J ends lost 4 bases and 2 bases, in that order; junction bases with no gene match: 7. The CDR3 length is 15 residues. The CDR3 is CAWIEDRDNTGELFF. CDR3 DNA sequence: TGTGCCTGGATAGAAGACAGGGACAACACCGGGGAGCTGTTTTTT.

J is TRBJ1-1 and V is TRBV12-3 or TRBV12-4; D is perhaps TRBD1 (5 bases). The CDR3 spans 14 residues. V was shortened by 5 bases and J by 3 bases, with 13 bases between the two germline ends. For the CDR3, the DNA is TGTGCCAGCAGTAGAGGGGTGACGCACACTGAAGCTTTCTTT. Translation gives CASSRGVTHTEAFF.

This clonotype was counted many times. V gene TRBV6-1 combines with J gene TRBJ2-1; D ambiguous. Trimming cost V 2 bases and J 4 bases, with 9 bases left between them. Germline V CDR1 and CDR2: MNHNS, SASEGT. The CDR3 is made up of 14 amino acids. In DNA form, the CDR3 reads TGTGCCAGCAGTGAATATCAGGTTTACAATGAGCAGTTCTTC. This gives the protein CASSEYQVYNEQFF.

At least ten counts were recorded for this clonotype. This chain uses TRBV5-1 with TRBJ2-3; 9 bases map to TRBD1. V shed 4 bases and J 2 bases; nucleotides not matched to a gene: 5. The CDR3 length is 15 residues. The germline V gene has CDR1 SGHRS and CDR2 YFSETQ. DNA for the CDR3: TGCGCCAGCAGCCGAGGACAGGGGAACACAGATACGCAGTATTTT. It translates to CASSRGQGNTDTQYF.

This clonotype was seen repeatedly, ten times or more. The J gene is TRBJ2-5, the V gene TRBV5-1; TRBD2 aligns across 7 bases. After removal of 5 bases from V and 3 bases from J, the junction contained 7 bases not matched to a gene. The CDR3 runs to 14 residues. The germline V gene has CDR1 SGHRS and CDR2 YFSETQ. CDR3 nucleotides: TGCGCCAGCAGGATCAGCCTAGCGGAAGAGACCCAGTACTTC. Translated, it gives CASRISLAEETQYF.